A single sample is the source of the 32 T cell receptor beta chains below, sequenced in a study of blood T cell repertoires in COVID-19. Generated by immunoSEQ multiplex PCR, the TCRdb table keeps only in-frame clones and is missing some. The sample lists approximately 180,000 clones; more than 75% were seen once. Specimen: peripheral blood. The origin of the receptors is a person aged 70 to 80 with COVID-19, enrolled during active disease.

V is TRBV29-1 and J is TRBJ1-2; D unresolved. The V end was cut by 7 bases, the J end by 3 bases, with 15 bases between. CDR3 length: 13 amino acids. Germline V CDR1 and CDR2: SQVTM, ANQGSEA. The CDR3 spells CSASISADYGYTF. The CDR3 nucleotides are TGCAGCGCATCAATTTCGGCGGACTATGGCTACACCTTC.

This sequence joins TRBV6-5 and TRBJ2-6; no clear D. CDR3 length equals 14 residues. Germline V gives CDR1 MNHEY, CDR2 SVGAGI. V shed 10 bases and J shed 1 base, with 11 bases lying between them. CDR3 loop: CATDRSSGANVLTF. The CDR3 bases are TGTGCCACCGACCGGAGTTCTGGGGCCAACGTCCTGACTTTC.

This chain links TRBV5-1 with TRBJ2-7; 8 positions agree with TRBD2. The V gene's germline CDR1 is SGHRS and CDR2 YFSETQ. This CDR3 has 15 amino acids. The V gene end was trimmed by 2 bases and the J gene end by 0 bases; junction bases not matched to a gene: 4. CDR3 sequence: CASSFSSGSSYEQYF. In nucleotides, the CDR3 is TGCGCCAGCAGCTTTTCTAGCGGGTCCTCCTACGAGCAGTACTTC. The full variable domain, with the rest looked up from reference TRBV5-1 and TRBJ2-7, is KAGVTQTPRYLIKTRGQQVTLSCSPISGHRSVSWYQQTPGQGLQFLFEYFSETQRNKGNFPGRFSGRQFSNSRSEMNVSTLELGDSALYLCASSFSSGSSYEQYFGPGTRLTVT.

This clone showed up just once. V and J are TRBV5-4 and TRBJ2-7, with no clear D. Deletions cut 2 bases from V and 6 bases from J, with 18 bases between. This CDR3 region has 15 residues. Germline-derived CDR1 and CDR2 are SGHNT and YYREEE (reference sequence). The CDR3 reads CASSFAALGTFEQYF. DNA for the CDR3: TGTGCCAGCAGCTTTGCGGCTCTAGGAACGTTCGAGCAGTACTTC.

This clone was found once. J is TRBJ1-2 and V is TRBV19; TRBD1 aligns across 7 bases. This CDR3 contains 13 residues. In germline, CDR1 is LNHDA, CDR2 SQIVND (reference sequence). V was pared by 7 bases and J by 5 bases, with 7 bases of the junction left unmatched. Here the CDR3 reads CASISGQSYGYTF. Written as DNA, the CDR3 is TGTGCCAGTATCTCGGGACAGTCTTATGGCTACACCTTC.

The genes are TRBV11-2 and TRBJ1-2; tentative D call: TRBD1 (6 bases). Trimming removed 0 bases at V and 6 bases at J, with 17 bases between. This CDR3 region has 16 residues. Germline CDR1 is SGHAT and CDR2 is FQNNGV. The CDR3 loop reads CASSLDNRVREDGYTF. The CDR3 coding sequence is TGTGCCAGCAGCTTAGACAACAGGGTCAGAGAGGATGGCTACACCTTC.

The chain links TRBV13 to TRBJ1-2; tentative D call: TRBD1 (5 bases). V shed 0 bases and J shed 4 bases, with 12 bases lying between them. Germline V gene data show CDR1 as PRHDT and CDR2 as FYEKMQ (reference sequence). The CDR3 runs to 15 residues. CDR3 nucleotides: TGTGCCAGCAGCTTAGGCGGGGGGAATTCCTATGGCTACACCTTC. It encodes CASSLGGGNSYGYTF.

In its sample, this clone was seen once. The V call is TRBV27, the J call TRBJ2-3; tentatively, D is TRBD1 (6 bases). The germline V and J ends were trimmed by 8 bases and 2 bases, with 14 bases remaining between them. CDR1 is MNHEY and CDR2 is SMNVEV in the germline V gene (reference sequence). This CDR3 spans 14 amino acids. The CDR3: CASGHRAYTDTQYF. The CDR3 nucleotides read TGTGCCAGCGGGCACAGGGCTTACACAGATACGCAGTATTTT.

The chain's CDR3 is CASSVVQGGEQYF. CDR3 bases: TGTGCCAGCAGCGTAGTCCAGGGAGGGGAGCAGTACTTC. The rearrangement uses TRBV9 and TRBJ2-7, with 7 bases aligning to TRBD2. The CDR3 runs 13 residues. V was clipped by 0 bases and J by 7 bases; unmatched bases: 4. CDR1 is SGDLS and CDR2 is YYNGEE in the germline V gene. The full variable domain, in which reference TRBV9 and TRBJ2-7 provide the parts outside the CDR3, is DSGVTQTPKHLITATGQRVTLRCSPRSGDLSVYWYQQSLDQGLQFLIQYYNGEERAKGNILERFSAQQFPDLHSELNLSSLELGDSALYFCASSVVQGGEQYFGPGTRLTVT.

The chain links TRBV6-5 to TRBJ1-3; D is undetermined. The CDR3 totals 14 residues. V dropped 5 bases and J dropped 2 bases, with 10 bases sitting between them. Germline lookup yields CDR1 MNHEY and CDR2 SVGAGI. CDR3 in amino acids: CASSIGIAGNTIYF. The CDR3 DNA sequence: TGTGCCAGCAGTATCGGGATCGCTGGAAACACCATATATTTT.

V and J are TRBV28 and TRBJ2-1, with 9 nucleotides matching TRBD1. Germline V lookup: CDR1 MDHEN, CDR2 SYDVKM. V was pared by 7 bases and J by 9 bases, with 10 bases of the junction left unmatched. The CDR3 consists of 14 residues. The CDR3 spells CASTRDRAYVEQFF. CDR3 coding DNA: TGTGCCAGCACCCGGGACAGGGCTTATGTTGAGCAGTTCTTC.

This clone was counted once. J is TRBJ1-1 and V is TRBV5-1, with D maybe TRBD1 (5 bases). Germline V gene lookup returns CDR1 SGHRS and CDR2 YFSETQ. This CDR3 comprises 14 residues. V lost 0 bases and J 6 bases, leaving 12 bases between the germline ends. The CDR3 DNA reads as TGCGCCAGCAGCTTGGAGGGGTCTTTTGCTGAAGCTTTCTTT. Protein product: CASSLEGSFAEAFF.

The rearrangement links TRBV28 to TRBJ2-1, with a weak D call TRBD1 (5 bases). The CDR3 sequence is 15 residues long. The V gene lost 4 bases and the J gene lost 0 bases, with 10 bases spanning the gap. Germline lookup yields CDR1 MDHEN and CDR2 SYDVKM. The CDR3 DNA sequence: TGTGCCAGCAGTTCCAGGGATTTCTCCTACAATGAGCAGTTCTTC. It is translated as CASSSRDFSYNEQFF.

The gene calls are TRBV11-3 and TRBJ2-1; D ambiguous. The V and J ends lost 2 bases and 6 bases respectively, with 5 bases between them. The CDR3 consists of 12 residues. Germline V gene lookup returns CDR1 SGHNT and CDR2 YENEEA. CDR3 bases: TGTGCCAGCAGCTTATTAGCCAATGAGCAGTTCTTC. Translation: CASSLLANEQFF.

The V gene is TRBV5-1, the J gene TRBJ2-1, with D tentatively TRBD1 (6 bases). CDR1 is SGHRS, CDR2 YFSETQ, per germline. The germline V and J ends were trimmed by 4 bases and 5 bases, with 13 bases remaining between them. The CDR3 covers 14 residues. CDR3 DNA: TGCGCCAGCAGCGCAGACTACAGGGACAATGAGCAGTTCTTC. Protein: CASSADYRDNEQFF.

The genes are TRBV28 and TRBJ2-7; D might be TRBD1 (6 bases). Trimming pared 5 bases from V and 4 bases from J, leaving 15 bases between. The length of the CDR3 is 14 residues. The germline gives CDR1 MDHEN, CDR2 SYDVKM. CDR3 sequence (DNA): TGTGCCAGCAGTACCAGATGGACAGCGTACGAGCAGTACTTC. Protein: CASSTRWTAYEQYF.

The chain is built from TRBV24-1 and TRBJ2-1; TRBD1 matches 10 bases. Germline V lookup: CDR1 KGHDR, CDR2 SFDVKD. V lost 8 bases, J lost 8 bases, and 5 bases stayed unmatched. The CDR3 is 13 amino acids. The CDR3 sequence: CATNRGQGYEQFF. The CDR3 region has the DNA TGTGCCACCAATAGGGGACAGGGGTATGAGCAGTTCTTC.

This clone has only one observation. The gene calls are TRBV10-2 and TRBJ2-5, with 10 bases fitting TRBD2. Per germline, CDR1 WSHSY and CDR2 SAAADI. The CDR3 is 16 residues long. Losses at the gene ends were 2 bases for V and 4 bases for J; bases not matched to a gene: 7. CDR3 sequence: CASSEMTSGYGETQYF. CDR3 nucleotides: TGCGCCAGCAGTGAGATGACTAGCGGGTATGGAGAGACCCAGTACTTC.

A few counts support this clone. The chain couples TRBV4-1 to TRBJ1-2; 9 bases are a match to TRBD1. With 1 base clipped from V and 1 base from J, the junction kept 10 bases outside the gene matches. CDR1 and CDR2 (germline): MGHRA, YSYEKL. The length of the CDR3 is 18 residues. The chain's CDR3 is CASSQGILNRGRNYGYTF. Written as DNA, the CDR3 is TGCGCCAGCAGCCAAGGAATCCTCAACAGGGGGCGTAACTATGGCTACACCTTC.

The chain recombines TRBV14 with TRBJ2-2; TRBD2 agrees at 8 bases. This CDR3 has 16 amino acids. V lost 4 bases and J lost 5; bases outside the gene matches: 9. Per germline, CDR1 SGHDN and CDR2 FVKESK. CDR3 nucleotides: TGTGCCAGCAGCCGACTAAAGAGCGGGGGAACCGGGGAGCTGTTTTTT. Translating it yields CASSRLKSGGTGELFF.

This sequence joins TRBV5-1 and TRBJ1-1, with D possibly being TRBD1 (5 bases). The CDR3 has 17 amino acids. The V end was cut by 0 bases, the J end by 1 base, with 16 bases between. Germline V gives CDR1 SGHRS, CDR2 YFSETQ. The DNA for the CDR3 is TGCGCCAGCAGCTTGGTGGGGGGTTCCCCTTCGAACACTGAAGCTTTCTTT. Protein product: CASSLVGGSPSNTEAFF.

The J gene is TRBJ1-4, the V gene TRBV5-1, with a weak D call TRBD1 (6 bases). CDR3 length equals 15 residues. Trimming removed 4 bases from V and 4 bases from J, with 14 bases in between. Germline CDR1 reads SGHRS; CDR2 reads YFSETQ. The CDR3 sequence: CASSKQGWGNEKLFF. CDR3 DNA sequence: TGCGCCAGCAGCAAACAGGGTTGGGGTAATGAAAAACTGTTTTTT.

V usage is TRBV9 and J usage is TRBJ2-5; 11 bases are shared with TRBD2. The ends lost 3 bases at V and 2 bases at J; junction bases unmatched: 3. The germline gives CDR1 SGDLS, CDR2 YYNGEE. This CDR3 has 15 amino acids. Here the CDR3 reads CASSDGTSGQETQYF. The CDR3, as DNA: TGTGCCAGCAGCGACGGGACTAGCGGACAAGAGACCCAGTACTTC.

This clone was detected only a few times. The chain joins TRBV3-1 (or the pseudogene TRBV3-2) to TRBJ2-1, with unresolved D. The CDR3 length is 11 residues. V dropped 3 bases and J dropped 9 bases, with 6 bases sitting between them. The V gene's germline CDR1 is LGHDT and CDR2 YNNKEL (reference sequence). The CDR3 DNA sequence: TGTGCCAGCAGCCATACATCTGAGCAGTTCTTC. This codes for CASSHTSEQFF.

The chain couples TRBV18 to TRBJ2-3; D gene ambiguous. V was shortened by 2 bases and J by 5 bases, with 5 bases between the two germline ends. Germline CDR1 KGHSH, CDR2 LQKENI. The CDR3 loop spans 12 amino acids. This CDR3 is CASSPREDTQYF. CDR3 DNA: TGTGCCAGCTCACCAAGAGAAGATACGCAGTATTTT.

The V gene is TRBV25-1, the J gene TRBJ1-3, with a tentative D call TRBD1 (6 bases). The CDR3 runs to 12 residues. Trimming cost V 7 bases and J 5 bases, with 9 bases left between them. Per germline, CDR1 MGHDK and CDR2 SYGVNS. The CDR3 region is CASKGGRNTIYF. DNA for the CDR3: TGTGCCAGCAAGGGGGGGAGAAACACCATATATTTT.

The chain carries TRBV7-2 and TRBJ2-2, with D possibly matching TRBD1 (5 bases). The CDR3 contains 14 residues. The V and J ends lost 8 bases and 3 bases respectively, with 13 bases between them. In germline, CDR1 is SGHTA, CDR2 FQGNSA. CDR3 residues: CASRNAGYTGELFF. The DNA of the CDR3 is TGTGCCAGCCGAAATGCAGGGTACACCGGGGAGCTGTTTTTT.

The V and J genes are TRBV6-1 and TRBJ2-1; 11 bases are a match to TRBD2. CDR3 size: 16 residues. Germline V gives CDR1 MNHNS, CDR2 SASEGT. Trimming took 1 base from V and 2 from J; bases not matched to a gene: 1. The CDR3 spells CASSEVAGGTYNEQFF. CDR3 nucleotides: TGTGCCAGCAGTGAAGTAGCGGGAGGGACCTACAATGAGCAGTTCTTC.

The chain joins TRBV4-3 to TRBJ1-2; possibly TRBD1 for D (5 bases). V gave up 0 bases and J gave up 1 base, with 12 bases separating them. CDR1 and CDR2 from the germline V gene are LGHNA and YSLEER. The length of the CDR3 is 16 residues. CDR3 sequence (DNA): TGCGCCAGCAGCCAAGATCTGAGGCAGGGTAACTATGGCTACACCTTC. Translated: CASSQDLRQGNYGYTF.

The rearrangement joins TRBV9 to TRBJ2-1; 8 bases fit TRBD2. The CDR3 consists of 18 residues. Germline V gene data show CDR1 as SGDLS and CDR2 as YYNGEE. The V segment lost 0 bases and the J segment 9 bases; nucleotides outside the gene matches: 17. CDR3 in amino acids: CASSVGGVAGRFVAEQFF. CDR3 bases: TGTGCCAGCAGCGTAGGAGGGGTAGCGGGGAGGTTTGTTGCTGAGCAGTTCTTC. The full variable domain, with the rest looked up from reference TRBV9 and TRBJ2-1, is DSGVTQTPKHLITATGQRVTLRCSPRSGDLSVYWYQQSLDQGLQFLIQYYNGEERAKGNILERFSAQQFPDLHSELNLSSLELGDSALYFCASSVGGVAGRFVAEQFFGPGTRLTVL.

The V call is TRBV5-1, the J call TRBJ2-1; the D gene is possibly TRBD1 (6 bases). Germline lookup yields CDR1 SGHRS and CDR2 YFSETQ. Trimming cost V 1 base and J 8 bases, with 13 bases left between them. CDR3 size: 14 residues. CDR3 bases: TGCGCCAGCAGCTTGAGACAGGCCAGGGATGAGCAGTTCTTC. Its translation: CASSLRQARDEQFF.

The chain recombines TRBV19 with TRBJ1-2, with TRBD1 matching 7 bases. CDR1 is LNHDA, CDR2 SQIVND, per germline (reference sequence). The J segment lost 4 bases and the V segment lost 10 bases, leaving 15 bases of the junction unmatched. The CDR3 covers 15 residues. The CDR3 loop reads CATRPDRDRGYGYTF. The DNA of the CDR3 is TGTGCCACCCGACCAGACCGGGACAGAGGCTATGGCTACACCTTC.